Listed below are T cell receptor beta chains from one sample, sequenced in a study of cytomegalovirus exposure and HLA in healthy donors. Repertoires were generated with immunoSEQ multiplex PCR, while TCRdb's copy carries only in-frame clones and drops some. Among about 140,000 clones, about 84% were seen once, and the ten largest hold over 2%. Sequenced sample: PBMCs. Every receptor here comes from a man aged 45-65 years in good health and CMV-seronegative. Both conserved end residues are part of each CDR3. D genes are given only for firm matches. Not every row has a clone size; where given, it reads once, few, many or a size class.

V gene: TRBV9; D gene: TRBD2; clone size: NA; J gene: TRBJ2-7; CDR3 DNA: TGTGCCAGCAGCGTAGCTGGACTAGCGGTATACGAGCAGTACTTC; CDR3 protein: CASSVAGLAVYEQYF
V gene: TRBV6-1; D gene: NA; clone size: NA; J gene: TRBJ1-6; CDR3 DNA: TGTGCCAGCAGTGAAATGTCCGCGAATTCACCCCTCCACTTT; CDR3 protein: CASSEMSANSPLHF
V gene: TRBV7-2; D gene: TRBD1; clone size: NA; J gene: TRBJ1-4; CDR3 DNA: TGTGCCAGCAGCGTTAAACAGGGGAGAGGTGAAAAACTGTTTTTT; CDR3 protein: CASSVKQGRGEKLFF
V gene: TRBV18; D gene: NA; clone size: NA; J gene: TRBJ1-2; CDR3 DNA: TGTGCCAGCAAGGACAGCCTTCTCTATGGCTACACCTTC; CDR3 protein: CASKDSLLYGYTF
V gene: TRBV6-1; D gene: TRBD2; clone size: few; J gene: TRBJ2-1; CDR3 DNA: TGTGCCAGCAGAGGGAGGGGCGACTACAATGAGCAGTTCTTC; CDR3 protein: CASRGRGDYNEQFF
V gene: TRBV30; D gene: TRBD2; clone size: NA; J gene: TRBJ2-2; CDR3 DNA: TGTGCCTGGAGTGTTTGGACTAGCGGGGTCGGGGAGCTGTTTTTT; CDR3 protein: CAWSVWTSGVGELFF
V gene: TRBV21-1; D gene: NA; clone size: NA; J gene: TRBJ2-7; CDR3 DNA: TGTGCCAGCAGCAAAGAGGGGGCCTACGAGCAGTACTTC; CDR3 protein: CASSKEGAYEQYF
V gene: TRBV28; D gene: NA; clone size: NA; J gene: TRBJ1-2; CDR3 DNA: TGTGCCAGCAGCGGCCCCGGAGGGGGCTACACCTTC; CDR3 protein: CASSGPGGGYTF
V gene: TRBV7-8; D gene: TRBD2; clone size: NA; J gene: TRBJ2-1; CDR3 DNA: TGTGCCAGCAGCTTGAAGCGGGACCGTACCTACAATGAGCAGTTCTTC; CDR3 protein: CASSLKRDRTYNEQFF
V gene: TRBV6-6; D gene: TRBD1; clone size: few; J gene: TRBJ1-1; CDR3 DNA: TGTGCCAGCAGTTTCCAAGGACAGGGCCACACTGAAGCTTTCTTT; CDR3 protein: CASSFQGQGHTEAFF
V gene: TRBV7-6; D gene: NA; clone size: few; J gene: TRBJ2-3; CDR3 DNA: TGTGCCAGCAGCGAATCGAATTCCAGGGTCCCTGCAGATACGCAGTATTTT; CDR3 protein: CASSESNSRVPADTQYF
V gene: TRBV5-4; D gene: NA; clone size: NA; J gene: TRBJ2-3; CDR3 DNA: TGTGCCAGCAGCCCAGGGGATACGCAGTATTTT; CDR3 protein: CASSPGDTQYF
V gene: TRBV5-8; D gene: NA; clone size: NA; J gene: TRBJ2-5; CDR3 DNA: TGTGCCAGCAGCTTGAGGTCGGGGGAGACCCAGTACTTC; CDR3 protein: CASSLRSGETQYF
V gene: TRBV15; D gene: NA; clone size: NA; J gene: TRBJ1-5; CDR3 DNA: TGTGCCACCAGCAGAGCGGGAGGGGTGGGCAATCAGCCCCAGCATTTT; CDR3 protein: CATSRAGGVGNQPQHF
V gene: TRBV5-1; D gene: TRBD2; clone size: NA; J gene: TRBJ2-5; CDR3 DNA: TGCGCCAGCAGCGAAGCGGGGGAGGCGGAGACCCAGTACTTC; CDR3 protein: CASSEAGEAETQYF
V gene: TRBV2; D gene: TRBD1; clone size: once; J gene: TRBJ2-1; CDR3 DNA: TGTGCCAGCAGGGGGGACAGCACCTCCTACAATGAGCAGTTCTTC; CDR3 protein: CASRGDSTSYNEQFF